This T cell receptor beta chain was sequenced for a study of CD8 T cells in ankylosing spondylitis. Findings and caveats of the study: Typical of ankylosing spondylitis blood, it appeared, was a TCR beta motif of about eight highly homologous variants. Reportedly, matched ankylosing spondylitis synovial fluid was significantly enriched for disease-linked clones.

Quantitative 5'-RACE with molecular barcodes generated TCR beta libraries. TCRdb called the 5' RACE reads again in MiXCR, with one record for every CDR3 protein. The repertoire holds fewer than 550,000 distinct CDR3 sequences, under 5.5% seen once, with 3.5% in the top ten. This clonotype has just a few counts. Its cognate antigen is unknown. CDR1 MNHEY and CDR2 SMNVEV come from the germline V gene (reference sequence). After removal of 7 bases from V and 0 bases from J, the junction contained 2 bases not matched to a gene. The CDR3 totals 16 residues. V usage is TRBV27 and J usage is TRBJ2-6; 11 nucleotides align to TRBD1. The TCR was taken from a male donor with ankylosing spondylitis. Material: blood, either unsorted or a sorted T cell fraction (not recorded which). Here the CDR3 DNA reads TGTGCCAGCATCGGGACAGGGGGCTCTGGGGCCAACGTCCTGACTTTC. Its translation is CASIGTGGSGANVLTF.